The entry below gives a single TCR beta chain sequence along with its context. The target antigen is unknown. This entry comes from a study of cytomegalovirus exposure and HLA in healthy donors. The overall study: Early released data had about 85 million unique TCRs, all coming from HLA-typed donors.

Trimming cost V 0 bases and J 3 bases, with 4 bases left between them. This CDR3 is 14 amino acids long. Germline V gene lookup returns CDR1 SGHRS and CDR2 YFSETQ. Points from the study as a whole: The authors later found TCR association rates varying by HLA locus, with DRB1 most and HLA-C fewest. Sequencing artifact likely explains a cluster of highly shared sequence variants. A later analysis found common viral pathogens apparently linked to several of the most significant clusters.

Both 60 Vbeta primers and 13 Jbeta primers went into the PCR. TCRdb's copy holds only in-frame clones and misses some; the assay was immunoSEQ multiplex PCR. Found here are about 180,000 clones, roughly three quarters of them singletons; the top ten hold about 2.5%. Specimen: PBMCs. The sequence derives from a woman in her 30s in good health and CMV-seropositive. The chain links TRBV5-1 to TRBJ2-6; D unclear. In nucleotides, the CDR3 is TGCGCCAGCAGCTTGGTAATTGGGGCCAACGTCCTGACTTTC. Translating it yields CASSLVIGANVLTF.